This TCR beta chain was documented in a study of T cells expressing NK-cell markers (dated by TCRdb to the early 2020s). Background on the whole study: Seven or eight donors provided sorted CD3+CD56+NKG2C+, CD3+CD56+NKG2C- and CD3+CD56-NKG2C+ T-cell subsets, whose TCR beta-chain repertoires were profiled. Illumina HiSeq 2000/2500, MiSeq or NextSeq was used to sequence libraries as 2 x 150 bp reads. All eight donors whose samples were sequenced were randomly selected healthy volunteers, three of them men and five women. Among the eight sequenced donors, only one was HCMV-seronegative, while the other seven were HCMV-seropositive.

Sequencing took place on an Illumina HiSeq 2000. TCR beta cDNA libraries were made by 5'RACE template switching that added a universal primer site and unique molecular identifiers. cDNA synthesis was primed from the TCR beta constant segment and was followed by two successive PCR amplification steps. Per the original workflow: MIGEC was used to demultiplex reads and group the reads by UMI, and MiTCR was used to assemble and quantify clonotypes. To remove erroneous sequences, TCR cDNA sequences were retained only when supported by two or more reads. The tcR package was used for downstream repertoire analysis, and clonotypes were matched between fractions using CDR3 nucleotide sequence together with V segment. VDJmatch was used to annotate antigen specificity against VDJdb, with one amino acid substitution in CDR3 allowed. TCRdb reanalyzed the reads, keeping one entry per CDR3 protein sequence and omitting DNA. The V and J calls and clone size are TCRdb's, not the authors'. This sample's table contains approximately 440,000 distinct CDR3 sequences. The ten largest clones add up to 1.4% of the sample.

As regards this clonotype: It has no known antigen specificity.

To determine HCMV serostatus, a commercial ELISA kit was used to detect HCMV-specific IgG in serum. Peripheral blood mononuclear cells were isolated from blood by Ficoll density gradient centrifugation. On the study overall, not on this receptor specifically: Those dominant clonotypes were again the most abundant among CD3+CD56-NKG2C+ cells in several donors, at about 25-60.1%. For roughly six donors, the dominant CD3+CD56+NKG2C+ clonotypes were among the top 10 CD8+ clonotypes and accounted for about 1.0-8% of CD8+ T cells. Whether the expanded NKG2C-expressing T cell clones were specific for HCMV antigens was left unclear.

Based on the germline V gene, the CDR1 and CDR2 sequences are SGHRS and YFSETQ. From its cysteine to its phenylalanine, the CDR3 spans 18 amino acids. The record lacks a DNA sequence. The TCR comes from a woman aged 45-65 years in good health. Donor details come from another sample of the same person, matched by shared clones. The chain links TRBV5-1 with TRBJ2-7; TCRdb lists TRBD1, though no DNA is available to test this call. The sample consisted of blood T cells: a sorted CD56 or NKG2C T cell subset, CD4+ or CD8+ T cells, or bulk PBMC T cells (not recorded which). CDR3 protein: CASSLDKQGVVKAYEQYF.